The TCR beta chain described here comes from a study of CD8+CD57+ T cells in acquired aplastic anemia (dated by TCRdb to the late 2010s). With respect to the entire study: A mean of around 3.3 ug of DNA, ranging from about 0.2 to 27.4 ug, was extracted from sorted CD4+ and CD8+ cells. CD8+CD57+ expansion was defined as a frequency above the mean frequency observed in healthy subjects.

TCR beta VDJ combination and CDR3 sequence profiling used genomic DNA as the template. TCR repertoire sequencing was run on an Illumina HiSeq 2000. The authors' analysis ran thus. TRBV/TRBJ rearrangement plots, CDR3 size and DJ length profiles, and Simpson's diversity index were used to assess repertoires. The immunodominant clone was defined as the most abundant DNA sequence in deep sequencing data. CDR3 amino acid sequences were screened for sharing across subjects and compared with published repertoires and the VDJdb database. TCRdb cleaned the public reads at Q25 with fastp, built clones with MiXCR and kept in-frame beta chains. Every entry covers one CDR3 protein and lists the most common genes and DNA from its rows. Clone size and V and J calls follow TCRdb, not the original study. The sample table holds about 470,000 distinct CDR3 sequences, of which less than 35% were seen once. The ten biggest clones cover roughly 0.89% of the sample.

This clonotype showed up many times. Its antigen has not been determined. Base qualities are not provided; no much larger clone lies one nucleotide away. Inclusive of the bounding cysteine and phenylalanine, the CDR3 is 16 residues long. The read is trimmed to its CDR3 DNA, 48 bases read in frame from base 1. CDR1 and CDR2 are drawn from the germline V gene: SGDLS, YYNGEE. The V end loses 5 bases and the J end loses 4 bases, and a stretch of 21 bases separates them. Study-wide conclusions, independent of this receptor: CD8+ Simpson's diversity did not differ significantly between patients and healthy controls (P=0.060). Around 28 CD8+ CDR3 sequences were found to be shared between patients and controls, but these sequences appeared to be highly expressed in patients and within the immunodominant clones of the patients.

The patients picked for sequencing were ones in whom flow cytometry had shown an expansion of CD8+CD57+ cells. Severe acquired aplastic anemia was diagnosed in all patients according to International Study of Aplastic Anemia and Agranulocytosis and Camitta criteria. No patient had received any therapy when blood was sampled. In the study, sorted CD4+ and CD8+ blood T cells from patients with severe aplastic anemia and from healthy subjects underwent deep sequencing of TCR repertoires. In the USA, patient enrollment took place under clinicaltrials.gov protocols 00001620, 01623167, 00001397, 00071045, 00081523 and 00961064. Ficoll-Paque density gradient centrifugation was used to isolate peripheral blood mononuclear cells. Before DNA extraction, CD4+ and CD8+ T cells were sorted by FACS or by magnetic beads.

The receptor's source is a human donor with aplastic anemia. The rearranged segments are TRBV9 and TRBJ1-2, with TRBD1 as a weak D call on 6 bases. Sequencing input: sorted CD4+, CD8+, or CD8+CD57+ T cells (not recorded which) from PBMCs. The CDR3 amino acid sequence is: CASSVDSNPSRYGYTF. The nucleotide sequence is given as TGTGCCAGCAGTGTGGACAGTAATCCATCTCGCTATGGCTACACCTTC.